These 6 T cell receptor beta chains came from one sample sequenced in a study of blood T cell repertoires in COVID-19. Measured with immunoSEQ multiplex PCR; TCRdb has only the in-frame clones, and not every one. Seen here are roughly 150,000 clones, more than 75% observed once, and the top ten hold around 17%. The sample taken for sequencing was peripheral blood. These receptors were taken from a man aged 55-75 years with active or convalescent COVID-19.

The V gene is TRBV14, the J gene TRBJ2-3; no clear D gene. Germline CDR1 is SGHDN and CDR2 is FVKESK. V lost 0 bases to trimming and J lost 2 bases, with 15 bases between them. The CDR3 runs 17 residues. The chain's CDR3 is CASSQDAWLEFTDTQYF. The CDR3 DNA reads as TGTGCCAGCAGCCAAGACGCCTGGCTTGAATTCACAGATACGCAGTATTTT.

The DNA for the CDR3 is TGTGCCAGCAGCGGAACAGGGAGCGGCACTGAAGCTTTCTTT. It encodes CASSGTGSGTEAFF. The rearrangement links TRBV6-6 to TRBJ1-1; D possibly corresponds to TRBD1 (6 bases). The V end was cut by 6 bases, the J end by 4 bases, with 15 bases between. The CDR3 spans 14 residues. Looked up from germline, CDR1 is MNHNY and CDR2 is SVGAGI (reference sequence).

The genes are TRBV10-3 and TRBJ2-3; 9 bases fit TRBD2. J was trimmed by 6 bases and V by 2 bases; bases with no gene match: 6. The CDR3 runs to 15 residues. Germline V gene data show CDR1 as ENHRY and CDR2 as SYGVKD. Written as DNA, the CDR3 is TGTGCCATCAGTGAGACCGCGGGGGGGCTGGATACGCAGTATTTT. Protein sequence: CAISETAGGLDTQYF.

V usage is TRBV14 and J usage is TRBJ2-7; D perhaps matches TRBD2 (6 bases). CDR3 length: 15 amino acids. V was trimmed by 4 bases and J by 0 bases, leaving 13 bases between them. Germline V gene sequence: CDR1 SGHDN, CDR2 FVKESK. CDR3: CASSLQTSFSYEQYF. The DNA for the CDR3 is TGTGCCAGCAGCCTGCAGACTAGTTTCTCCTACGAGCAGTACTTC.

The V gene is TRBV18, the J gene TRBJ1-1; D is possibly TRBD1 (6 bases). CDR3 length: 16 amino acids. In germline, CDR1 is KGHSH, CDR2 LQKENI. The V end lost 3 bases, the J end lost 0 bases, and 14 bases lay between the germline ends. The chain's CDR3 is CASSPTIQGLNTEAFF. For the CDR3, the DNA is TGTGCCAGCTCACCCACCATACAGGGCTTGAACACTGAAGCTTTCTTT.

The J gene is TRBJ2-1, the V gene TRBV6-4, with TRBD2 matching over 10 bases. The ends lost 1 base at V and 10 bases at J; junction bases unmatched: 7. Germline CDR1 MRHNA, CDR2 SNTAGT. The CDR3 sequence is 15 residues long. CDR3 residues: CASSDLTSGAYEQFF. For the CDR3, the DNA is TGTGCCAGCAGTGACTTAACTAGCGGGGCTTACGAGCAGTTCTTC.